This entry describes one TCR beta chain. The sample originates from a study of blood T cell repertoires in COVID-19. The overall study: Sites in the United States, Italy and Spain provided acute and convalescent COVID-19 samples. From T cells, B-cell-depleted T cells, or PBMCs came the material, which was cDNA or gDNA.

The CDR3 has 14 residues. The V gene lost 6 bases and the J gene lost 4 bases, with 13 bases spanning the gap. Germline loops: CDR1 SNHLY, CDR2 FYNNEI. Per the original data handling: Quantification of nucleated cells was approximated via reference gene primer amplification. The method was immunoSEQ multiplex PCR; TCRdb's version includes in-frame clones alone and lacks a portion of them. V, J and clone size were drawn from that table, and D and trimming were deduced from the DNA. The table records 95,000 or so clones, about 84% of them present only once. This rearrangement joins TRBV2 to TRBJ1-3; perhaps TRBD1 as D (5 bases). Sequenced: peripheral blood. The origin of this receptor is a human donor in a cohort sampled during active COVID-19. DNA for the CDR3: TGTGCCAGCAGCTCGACAGCGATCGGAAACACCATATATTTT. Its protein product is CASSSTAIGNTIYF.